These 5 T cell receptor beta chains were all obtained from the same sample, sequenced in a study of blood T cell repertoires in COVID-19. TCRdb's copy holds only in-frame clones and misses some; the assay was immunoSEQ multiplex PCR. The sample shows about 80,000 clones, approximately 83% of them seen only once. Material: peripheral blood. The receptor source for this set is a human donor in a cohort sampled during active COVID-19.

This chain joins TRBV7-9 and TRBJ2-7; D perhaps matches TRBD1 (6 bases). CDR3 size: 15 residues. CDR1 SEHNR and CDR2 FQNEAQ come from the germline V gene (reference sequence). V was clipped by 2 bases and J by 2 bases, with 13 bases between them. This CDR3 reads CASSLSGQSAYEQYF. CDR3 bases: TGTGCCAGCAGCTTATCCGGACAGAGTGCCTACGAGCAGTACTTC.

This clone has a handful of counts. The V and J genes are TRBV28 and TRBJ1-3; possible D gene TRBD1, 6 bases. Trimming removed 6 bases at V and 5 bases at J, with 14 bases between. Germline loops: CDR1 MDHEN, CDR2 SYDVKM. The CDR3 spans 14 residues. CDR3 loop: CASSWEGGRNTIYF. Written as DNA, the CDR3 is TGTGCCAGCAGCTGGGAGGGGGGTAGAAACACCATATATTTT.

Concerning this clone itself: The junction and the germline gene differ at one end; a read error may be behind it. The chain uses TRBV5-1 and TRBJ2-7, with 7 nucleotides matching TRBD1. The CDR3 covers 15 residues. The germline V gene encodes CDR1 SGHRS and CDR2 YFSETQ. CDR3 sequence reads: CASSRRTGASSEQYF. The CDR3 DNA reads TGCGCCAGCAGCCGGAGAACAGGGGCGTCCTCCGAGCAGTACTTC.

V usage is TRBV7-6 and J usage is TRBJ2-7, with 8 bases lining up with TRBD1. The V gene end was trimmed by 5 bases and the J gene end by 5 bases; junction bases not matched to a gene: 8. The germline V gene has CDR1 SGHVS and CDR2 FNYEAQ. The CDR3 is 14 amino acids. The CDR3 sequence is CASSAGRGRDEQYF. CDR3 DNA sequence: TGTGCCAGCAGCGCCGGCAGGGGGCGCGACGAGCAGTACTTC.

J is TRBJ2-1 and V is TRBV4-1; 14 bases map to TRBD2. In germline, CDR1 is MGHRA, CDR2 YSYEKL. The junction had 5 bases not matched to a gene; V was cut back by 3 bases and J by 4 bases. This CDR3 region has 17 residues. The CDR3 nucleotides read TGCGCCAGCAGCCATCCTAGACTAGCGGGGGGGTACAATGAGCAGTTCTTC. Its translation: CASSHPRLAGGYNEQFF.